The present entry profiles one T cell receptor beta chain with its context. Its specificity is unknown. This specimen includes other DNA sequences encoding the same CDR3. With 60 Vbeta and 13 Jbeta primers, the PCR was carried out. Profiling relied on immunoSEQ multiplex PCR, and the TCRdb table lists in-frame clones only, not all of them. The table includes 100,000 to 140,000 clones, approximately 81% detected once. The data derive from a study of cytomegalovirus exposure and HLA in healthy donors. Study results and limitations: V segments that were indistinguishable, TRBV6-2 and TRBV6-3 among them, were omitted from analysis.

At sampling all donors were nominally healthy, likely with unrecorded immune exposures. V lost 0 bases and J lost 6, with 4 bases in between. Germline values: CDR1 SGHRS, CDR2 YFSETQ. The CDR3 is made up of 11 amino acids. This TCR was recovered from a man aged 25-45 years in good health and CMV-seronegative. Material for sequencing was PBMCs. J is TRBJ2-7 and V is TRBV5-1; D remains ambiguous. The CDR3 loop is CASSLDGEQYF. CDR3 DNA: TGCGCCAGCAGCTTGGACGGCGAGCAGTACTTC. Drawing the rest from reference TRBV5-1 and TRBJ2-7, the complete variable domain is KAGVTQTPRYLIKTRGQQVTLSCSPISGHRSVSWYQQTPGQGLQFLFEYFSETQRNKGNFPGRFSGRQFSNSRSEMNVSTLELGDSALYLCASSLDGEQYFGPGTRLTVT.